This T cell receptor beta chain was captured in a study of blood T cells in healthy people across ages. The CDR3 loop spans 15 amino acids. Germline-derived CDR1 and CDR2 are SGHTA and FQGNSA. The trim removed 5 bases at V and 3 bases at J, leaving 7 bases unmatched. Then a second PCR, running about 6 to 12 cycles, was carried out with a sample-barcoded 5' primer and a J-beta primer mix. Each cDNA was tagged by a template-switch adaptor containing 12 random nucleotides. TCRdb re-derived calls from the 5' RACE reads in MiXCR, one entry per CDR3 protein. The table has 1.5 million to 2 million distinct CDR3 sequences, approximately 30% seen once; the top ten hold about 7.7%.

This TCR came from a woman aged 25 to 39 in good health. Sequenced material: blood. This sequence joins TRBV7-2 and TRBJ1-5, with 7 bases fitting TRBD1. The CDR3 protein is CASSKTGSDNQPQHF. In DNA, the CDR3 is TGTGCCAGCAGCAAGACAGGGTCTGACAATCAGCCCCAGCATTTT.